This T cell receptor beta chain was documented in a study of cytomegalovirus exposure and HLA in healthy donors. Overall study context: The roughly 120 validation repertoires, a later analysis reported, used the same platform as the roughly 710 first-cohort repertoires. The study, taken as a whole, reports: High sensitivity and specificity were reportedly achieved when the classifier diagnosed cytomegalovirus status.

Repertoires were generated with immunoSEQ multiplex PCR, while TCRdb's copy carries only in-frame clones and drops some. The sample holds roughly 300,000 clones, roughly 87% seen once. Trimming stripped 1 base from V and 5 bases from J, with 9 bases between. CDR1 is MNHEY and CDR2 is SVGAGI in the germline V gene. There are 14 residues in the CDR3. Comments on this clone: The target antigen is unknown.

The approximately 120-subject validation cohort, separate from the approximately 670-subject first cohort, included the donors. The source is a woman aged 25-40 years in good health and CMV-seropositive. V is TRBV6-5 and J is TRBJ2-1; D might be TRBD2 (6 bases). Material for sequencing was PBMCs. CDR3 residues: CASSYFRGNNEQFF. The CDR3 bases are TGTGCCAGCAGTTACTTTCGGGGGAACAATGAGCAGTTCTTC.